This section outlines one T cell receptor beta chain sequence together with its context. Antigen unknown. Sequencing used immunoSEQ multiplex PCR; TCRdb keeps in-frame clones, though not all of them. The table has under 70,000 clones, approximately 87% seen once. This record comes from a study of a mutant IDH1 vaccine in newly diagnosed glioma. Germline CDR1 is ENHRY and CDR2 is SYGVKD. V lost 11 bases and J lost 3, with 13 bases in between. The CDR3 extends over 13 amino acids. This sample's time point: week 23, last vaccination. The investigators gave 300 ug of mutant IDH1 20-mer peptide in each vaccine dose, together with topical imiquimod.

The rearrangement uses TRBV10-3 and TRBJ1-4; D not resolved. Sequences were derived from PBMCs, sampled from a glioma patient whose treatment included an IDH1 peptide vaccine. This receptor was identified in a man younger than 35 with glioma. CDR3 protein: CAVSLRSNEKLFF. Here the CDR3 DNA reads TGTGCCGTTAGCCTGCGCTCTAATGAAAAACTGTTTTTT.